The 9 T cell receptor beta chains below all came from one sample that was sequenced in a study of cytomegalovirus exposure and HLA in healthy donors. Assay: immunoSEQ multiplex PCR; the TCRdb copy retains only in-frame clones and omits some. The sample holds some 120,000 clones, more than 70% seen once. The specimen was PBMCs. These receptors were collected from a woman aged 25 to 39 in good health and CMV-seronegative.

The V call is TRBV15, the J call TRBJ1-4; 9 bases map to TRBD1. The CDR3 consists of 16 residues. The V segment lost 3 bases and the J segment 5 bases; nucleotides outside the gene matches: 7. Germline values: CDR1 LNHNV, CDR2 YYDKDF (reference sequence). The DNA for the CDR3 is TGTGCCACCAGCAGGCAGGGCGGGACAGGGAATGAAAAACTGTTTTTT. Protein product: CATSRQGGTGNEKLFF.

CDR3 amino acids: CASSFGISTNEKLFF. The DNA of the CDR3 is TGTGCCAGCAGCTTCGGTATTTCAACTAATGAAAAACTGTTTTTT. The chain employs TRBV11-2 and TRBJ1-4; D ambiguous. CDR3 length: 15 residues. The ends were cut back, 3 bases at V and 0 bases at J, with 8 bases in the middle. Germline loops: CDR1 SGHAT, CDR2 FQNNGV. The variable domain in full, completed from reference TRBV11-2 and TRBJ1-4, reads EAGVAQSPRYKIIEKRQSVAFWCNPISGHATLYWYQQILGQGPKLLIQFQNNGVVDDSQLPKDRFSAERLKGVDSTLKIQPAKLEDSAVYLCASSFGISTNEKLFFGSGTQLSVL.

V usage is TRBV5-1 and J usage is TRBJ2-5; D may be TRBD1 (7 bases). Between the trimmed V and J ends, which lost 3 bases and 9 bases, there was a span of 18 bases. Germline V gives CDR1 SGHRS, CDR2 YFSETQ. CDR3 length equals 14 residues. Here the CDR3 reads CASSSDSQGGAQYF. The CDR3 nucleotides read TGCGCCAGCAGCTCGGACTCCCAGGGGGGTGCCCAGTACTTC.

Only a few counts were recorded for this clone. The CDR3 here is CASSRYREGTEAFF. Written as DNA, the CDR3 is TGTGCCAGCAGCCGATACAGGGAGGGCACTGAAGCTTTCTTT. The rearrangement uses TRBV6-6 and TRBJ1-1, with D maybe TRBD1 (6 bases). The CDR3 contains 14 residues. Trimming removed 6 bases at V and 4 bases at J, with 15 bases between. CDR1 MNHNY and CDR2 SVGAGI come from the germline V gene (reference sequence).

This clone was picked up a small number of times. The chain couples TRBV6-5 to TRBJ2-7; 7 nucleotides line up with TRBD1. V dropped 5 bases and J dropped 4; count of bases not matched to a gene: 2. This CDR3 comprises 12 residues. Germline values: CDR1 MNHEY, CDR2 SVGAGI. The CDR3 DNA follows: TGTGCCAGCAGTCGACAGGGTTACGAGCAGTACTTC. It translates to CASSRQGYEQYF.

The chain uses TRBV5-4 and TRBJ2-3; D is unclear. The V gene lost 2 bases and the J gene lost 1 base, with 8 bases spanning the gap. CDR1 is SGHNT, CDR2 YYREEE, per germline (reference sequence). CDR3 length: 14 amino acids. The CDR3: CASSFSPGTDTQYF. CDR3 coding DNA: TGTGCCAGCAGCTTTTCCCCTGGCACAGATACGCAGTATTTT.

The gene calls are TRBV5-1 and TRBJ2-7; 8 nucleotides agree with TRBD1. Germline V gives CDR1 SGHRS, CDR2 YFSETQ. The V and J ends lost 5 bases and 2 bases, in that order; junction bases with no gene match: 15. CDR3 length equals 17 residues. CDR3 amino acids: CASRIKAGQALTYEQYF. The CDR3 bases are TGCGCCAGCAGAATCAAGGCGGGACAGGCTCTCACCTACGAGCAGTACTTC.

The chain combines TRBV12-1 with TRBJ2-7; no DNA check was done on the table's D call, TRBD2. TRBV12-1 corresponds to a pseudogene. The CDR3 consists of 16 residues. Here the CDR3 reads CASSFIAGCLNYEQYF. CDR3 DNA sequence: TGTGCCAGCAGCTTTATCGCCGGGTGCCTGAACTACGAGCAGTACTTC.

Only one count was recorded for this clone. The chain couples TRBV19 to TRBJ2-5; D possibly corresponds to TRBD2 (6 bases). In germline, CDR1 is LNHDA, CDR2 SQIVND (reference sequence). Trimming removed 9 bases at V and 5 bases at J, with 10 bases between. This CDR3 comprises 11 residues. CDR3 in DNA: TGTGCCAGCGCGGCGGGGGAGACCCAGTACTTC. This sequence encodes CASAAGETQYF.